This section outlines one T cell receptor (beta chain) sequence together with its context. Its antigen is as yet unknown. The germline V gene encodes CDR1 ENHRY and CDR2 SYGVKD. CDR3 length: 15 residues. Trimming cost V 5 bases and J 8 bases, with 18 bases left between them. This entry is derived from a study of T-cell memory formation after mild COVID-19. For the study at large: Across donors, TCR clusters were largely donor specific. Study outcomes and limitations: Some clones that responded turned up in pre-infection memory, which suggests that cross-reactive memory joined in. CD4/CD8 balance held among clones contracting day 15 to 85, and later expanders leaned CD4+.

TCRdb re-called the 5' RACE reads through MiXCR, storing one row per CDR3 protein. This table holds roughly 400,000 distinct CDR3 sequences, less than 25% found once. This clonotype originated in an adult woman who had mild COVID-19 (a few samples of this study predate the infection). Cell type and time point are not known. The J gene is TRBJ2-2, the V gene TRBV10-3; D ambiguous. The sample consisted of PBMCs or a T cell subset sorted from them (not recorded which). CDR3 protein: CAISSTVAAFGELFF. The CDR3 coding sequence is TGTGCCATCAGTTCAACAGTGGCCGCCTTTGGGGAGCTGTTTTTT.